This section outlines one T cell receptor (beta chain) sequence together with its context. Its antigen is unidentified. The germline V and J ends were trimmed by 0 bases and 6 bases, with 12 bases remaining between them. The CDR3 is 15 residues long. Germline assignment: CDR1 WSHSY and CDR2 SAAADI. The PCR ran on 60 Vbeta and 13 Jbeta primers. Sequencing used immunoSEQ multiplex PCR; TCRdb keeps in-frame clones, though not all of them. This table has 95,000 to 110,000 clones, 65% to 85% appearing once. This sample stems from a study of cytomegalovirus exposure and HLA in healthy donors. Whole-study results and caveats: As was reported, the HLA-A and HLA-B alleles of most subjects were accurately predicted from TCR beta sequences.

The sample taken for sequencing was PBMCs. V and J are TRBV10-2 and TRBJ1-5, with D tentatively TRBD1 (5 bases). The origin of this receptor is a man in his fifties or sixties in good health and CMV-seropositive. The CDR3 DNA is TGCGCCAGCAGTGAGTCACCCGACAGAGGTCAGCCCCAGCATTTT. Its translation: CASSESPDRGQPQHF.